This T cell receptor (beta chain) was observed in a study of shared clonotypes between healthy human individuals. The V and J ends lost 0 bases and 6 bases respectively, with 9 bases between them. Germline assignment: CDR1 SGDLS and CDR2 YYNGEE. The CDR3 has 14 amino acids. A remark on this clone: Its matching antigen is unknown. This same CDR3 is encoded by further DNA sequences in the sample.

Only in-frame clones appear in the TCRdb table, and some are missing; sequencing was by immunoSEQ multiplex PCR. Of approximately 1.4 million clones detected, under 99% appear once; the ten largest clones hold roughly 0.42%. Points from the study as a whole: Non-shared clonotypes showed lower generation probabilities than clonotypes common to all four donors.

Sequencing was performed on naive CD4+ T cells sorted from blood. Subset reported: CD45RA+ positively selected. The rearrangement uses TRBV9 and TRBJ2-2; D perhaps matches TRBD2 (6 bases). This receptor was obtained from a man under 40 in good health. The CDR3 DNA reads TGTGCCAGCAGCGTAGTTACGGGAGCCGGGGAGCTGTTTTTT. As protein: CASSVVTGAGELFF. Filled out from reference TRBV9 and TRBJ2-2, the complete variable domain reads DSGVTQTPKHLITATGQRVTLRCSPRSGDLSVYWYQQSLDQGLQFLIQYYNGEERAKGNILERFSAQQFPDLHSELNLSSLELGDSALYFCASSVVTGAGELFFGEGSRLTVL.